Listed below are T cell receptor beta chains from one sample, sequenced in a study of identical twins. TCRdb processed the 5' RACE reads anew with MiXCR; each CDR3 protein has one entry. The sample has 450,000 or so distinct CDR3 sequences, approximately 15% seen once. These same records also appear under a second study, on yellow fever vaccine responses in identical twins.

Sequences were obtained from CD4+ T cells sorted from blood. The receptors were sampled from a woman aged 18-29 years in good health. The CDR3 runs from the conserved cysteine through the conserved F or W. Each record gives: clone size, J gene, D gene, V gene, CDR3 protein, CDR3 DNA. The D gene is left open where the match is weak. Some rows have no size entry. The others give once, few or many, or a class for an expanded clone.

size: once
J: TRBJ2-1
D: .
V: TRBV20-1
CDR3: CSATLGQSYNEQFF
DNA: TGCAGTGCAACTCTCGGACAGAGCTACAATGAGCAGTTCTTC

size: .
J: TRBJ1-1
D: TRBD1
V: TRBV29-1
CDR3: CSVGTGEVTEAFF
DNA: TGCAGCGTTGGAACAGGGGAAGTCACTGAAGCTTTCTTT

size: few
J: TRBJ2-3
D: .
V: TRBV15
CDR3: CATSSTQGTDTQYF
DNA: TGTGCCACCAGCAGTACTCAGGGCACAGATACGCAGTATTTT

size: few
J: TRBJ2-1
D: .
V: TRBV6-4
CDR3: CASSDSGQSYNEQFF
DNA: TGTGCCAGCAGTGACTCGGGACAATCCTACAATGAGCAGTTCTTC

size: few
J: TRBJ2-3
D: .
V: TRBV7-3
CDR3: CASRGTPWGDTQYF
DNA: TGTGCCAGTCGCGGGACCCCATGGGGAGATACGCAGTATTTT

size: few
J: TRBJ2-5
D: .
V: TRBV15
CDR3: CATSRDLSGTVGETQYF
DNA: TGTGCCACCAGCAGAGACCTCTCCGGGACGGTCGGAGAGACCCAGTACTTC

size: many
J: TRBJ1-1
D: TRBD1
V: TRBV6-1
CDR3: CASRPDRVLMNTEAFF
DNA: TGTGCCAGCAGACCCGACAGGGTACTCATGAACACTGAAGCTTTCTTT

size: .
J: TRBJ2-7
D: .
V: TRBV6-1
CDR3: CASSEGPRQGRYEQYF
DNA: TGTGCCAGCAGTGAAGGTCCTCGGCAGGGGAGATACGAGCAGTACTTC

size: few
J: TRBJ2-1
D: TRBD1
V: TRBV10-3
CDR3: CAISESIMRQGPSSSYNEQFF
DNA: TGTGCCATCAGTGAGTCGATCATGAGACAGGGCCCCTCCAGCTCCTACAATGAGCAGTTCTTC

size: few
J: TRBJ2-7
D: .
V: TRBV24-1
CDR3: CATSEAGIAYEQYF
DNA: TGTGCCACCAGTGAAGCCGGGATCGCCTACGAGCAGTACTTC

size: few
J: TRBJ2-7
D: TRBD1
V: TRBV19
CDR3: CASSTTGQTYEQYF
DNA: TGTGCCAGTAGTACGACGGGACAGACCTACGAGCAGTACTTC

size: .
J: TRBJ2-2
D: .
V: TRBV25-1
CDR3: CASSEFPDRVTGELFF
DNA: TGTGCCAGCAGTGAGTTCCCTGACCGGGTCACCGGGGAGCTGTTTTTT

size: few
J: TRBJ2-1
D: .
V: TRBV11-3
CDR3: CASSFRRGSDEQFF
DNA: TGTGCCAGCAGCTTTAGACGGGGGAGCGATGAGCAGTTCTTC

size: .
J: TRBJ2-7
D: .
V: TRBV29-1
CDR3: CSVAASSYEQYF
DNA: TGCAGCGTTGCGGCAAGCTCCTACGAGCAGTACTTC

size: .
J: TRBJ2-7
D: TRBD2
V: TRBV4-1
CDR3: CASSQGASGKYEQYF
DNA: TGCGCCAGCAGCCAAGGTGCTAGCGGGAAATACGAGCAGTACTTC

size: few
J: TRBJ2-3
D: .
V: TRBV7-2
CDR3: CASSLDLWEDTQYF
DNA: TGTGCCAGCAGCTTAGACCTGTGGGAAGATACGCAGTATTTT

size: .
J: TRBJ2-2
D: .
V: TRBV5-1
CDR3: CASSVDSYTGELFF
DNA: TGCGCCAGCAGCGTAGATAGTTACACCGGGGAGCTGTTTTTT

size: few
J: TRBJ2-5
D: .
V: TRBV20-1
CDR3: CSASGVSETQYF
DNA: TGCAGTGCTAGTGGGGTATCAGAGACCCAGTACTTC

size: few
J: TRBJ2-3
D: TRBD2
V: TRBV11-2
CDR3: CASRQIGRGTQYF
DNA: TGTGCCAGCAGGCAGATCGGGAGGGGTACGCAGTATTTT

size: few
J: TRBJ2-5
D: TRBD2
V: TRBV12-3/TRBV12-4
CDR3: CASQKGAGVGTQYF
DNA: TGTGCCAGCCAGAAGGGAGCGGGAGTGGGGACCCAGTACTTC

size: .
J: TRBJ2-3
D: TRBD2
V: TRBV10-3
CDR3: CAISDPLTSGGAADTQYF
DNA: TGTGCCATCAGTGACCCACTGACTAGCGGGGGGGCGGCAGATACGCAGTATTTT

size: .
J: TRBJ2-1
D: .
V: TRBV14
CDR3: CASSQETPANEWFF
DNA: TGTGCCAGCAGCCAAGAAACGCCAGCCAATGAGTGGTTCTTC

size: .
J: TRBJ1-4
D: TRBD1
V: TRBV5-1
CDR3: CASSFTGATNEKLFF
DNA: TGCGCCAGCAGCTTTACAGGGGCGACTAATGAAAAACTGTTTTTT

size: few
J: TRBJ2-2
D: .
V: TRBV7-9
CDR3: CASSKQPRQVDTGELFF
DNA: TGTGCCAGCAGCAAGCAGCCGAGACAGGTCGACACCGGGGAGCTGTTTTTT

size: few
J: TRBJ1-1
D: TRBD1
V: TRBV28
CDR3: CASQSTGDTEAFF
DNA: TGTGCCAGCCAATCGACAGGGGACACTGAAGCTTTCTTT

size: .
J: TRBJ1-1
D: TRBD1
V: TRBV5-8
CDR3: CASSGTGARNTEAFF
DNA: TGTGCCAGCAGCGGAACAGGGGCCAGGAACACTGAAGCTTTCTTT

size: .
J: TRBJ2-3
D: .
V: TRBV7-9
CDR3: CASSQPSGLVNTQYF
DNA: TGTGCCAGCAGCCAACCCTCAGGGCTGGTGAATACGCAGTATTTT

size: .
J: TRBJ1-1
D: .
V: TRBV7-8
CDR3: CASSLVPQGYTEAFF
DNA: TGTGCCAGCAGCTTAGTGCCACAGGGTTACACTGAAGCTTTCTTT

size: .
J: TRBJ2-7
D: TRBD2
V: TRBV7-2
CDR3: CASSGKGLVEQYF
DNA: TGTGCCAGCAGCGGCAAAGGACTAGTCGAGCAGTACTTC

size: few
J: TRBJ2-3
D: .
V: TRBV12-3/TRBV12-4
CDR3: CASSFPPREYF
DNA: TGTGCCAGCAGTTTCCCCCCCAGGGAGTATTTT

size: .
J: TRBJ2-3
D: .
V: TRBV5-1
CDR3: CASSLEPEGGADTQYF
DNA: TGCGCCAGCAGCTTGGAACCGGAGGGTGGAGCAGATACGCAGTATTTT

size: .
J: TRBJ2-7
D: .
V: TRBV12-3/TRBV12-4
CDR3: CASSFGGIYEQYF
DNA: TGTGCCAGCAGTTTCGGTGGTATCTACGAGCAGTACTTC

size: many
J: TRBJ2-3
D: .
V: TRBV12-3/TRBV12-4
CDR3: CASSRMAGRTDTQYF
DNA: TGTGCCAGCAGCCGAATGGCGGGTAGGACAGATACGCAGTATTTT

size: .
J: TRBJ2-2
D: .
V: TRBV24-1
CDR3: CATSRHNPNTGELFF
DNA: TGTGCCACCAGCCGACACAACCCGAACACCGGGGAGCTGTTTTTT

size: .
J: TRBJ1-5
D: .
V: TRBV11-1
CDR3: CASSLSPSQGSNQPQHF
DNA: TGTGCCAGCAGCCTAAGCCCTAGCCAGGGTAGCAATCAGCCCCAGCATTTT

size: few
J: TRBJ2-7
D: .
V: TRBV11-2
CDR3: CASSPGAEQYF
DNA: TGTGCCAGCAGCCCGGGGGCCGAGCAGTACTTC

size: many
J: TRBJ2-1
D: TRBD2
V: TRBV2
CDR3: CASIDGLAGADSYNEQFF
DNA: TGTGCCAGCATTGATGGGCTAGCGGGGGCCGACTCCTACAATGAGCAGTTCTTC

size: few
J: TRBJ2-1
D: TRBD1
V: TRBV29-1
CDR3: CSERTGQGGQFF
DNA: TGCAGCGAGAGAACGGGACAGGGTGGACAGTTCTTC

size: many
J: TRBJ2-3
D: TRBD1
V: TRBV6-1
CDR3: CASSAGQGRTDTQYF
DNA: TGTGCCAGCAGCGCAGGACAGGGCCGCACAGATACGCAGTATTTT

size: .
J: TRBJ2-1
D: TRBD2
V: TRBV19
CDR3: CASSMRAGGSYNEQFF
DNA: TGTGCCAGTAGTATGAGAGCGGGGGGATCCTACAATGAGCAGTTCTTC

size: .
J: TRBJ2-1
D: TRBD2
V: TRBV12-5
CDR3: CASAQTSLGYNEQFF
DNA: TGTGCTAGTGCCCAGACTAGCCTGGGCTACAATGAGCAGTTCTTC

size: .
J: TRBJ2-7
D: TRBD2
V: TRBV20-1
CDR3: CSAMAGTSGYEQYF
DNA: TGCAGTGCAATGGCCGGGACTAGTGGATACGAGCAGTACTTC

size: .
J: TRBJ1-1
D: TRBD1
V: TRBV19
CDR3: CASIEQGRTEAFF
DNA: TGTGCCAGTATAGAACAGGGGAGGACTGAAGCTTTCTTT

size: many
J: TRBJ2-7
D: TRBD1
V: TRBV12-3/TRBV12-4
CDR3: CASSITGAEQYF
DNA: TGTGCCAGCAGTATTACAGGGGCCGAGCAGTACTTC